The 26 T cell receptor beta chains below were found in one sample sequenced in a study of cytomegalovirus exposure and HLA in healthy donors. PCR employed 60 Vbeta and 13 Jbeta primers. TCRdb keeps only in-frame clones here, not all; method: immunoSEQ multiplex PCR. Of approximately 300,000 clones in the sample, almost 85% were seen once. Source material: PBMCs. The receptors were gathered from a woman aged 40 to 50 in good health and CMV-seropositive.

A single count supports this clone. The chain carries TRBV30 and TRBJ2-7; TRBD2 is a possible D gene (5 bases). The CDR3 has 14 amino acids. Germline CDR1 reads GTSNPN; CDR2 reads SVGIG (reference sequence). V lost 3 bases to trimming and J lost 5 bases, with 17 bases between them. The CDR3 nucleotides read TGTGCCTGGAGCGCTTTATCGGGGTACGACGAGCAGTACTTC. Translating it yields CAWSALSGYDEQYF.

V is TRBV28 and J is TRBJ2-2; 8 nucleotides match TRBD2. Germline V CDR1 and CDR2: MDHEN, SYDVKM. With V trimmed by 0 bases and J by 2 bases, 2 bases remained unmatched. The CDR3 loop spans 16 amino acids. The CDR3: CASSLWVAGNTGELFF. For the CDR3, the DNA is TGTGCCAGCAGTTTATGGGTAGCGGGAAACACCGGGGAGCTGTTTTTT.

This clone was picked up one time. The CDR3: CASSLRGADRGTYEQYF. CDR3 nucleotides: TGTGCCAGCAGCTTACGCGGAGCGGACAGGGGGACCTACGAGCAGTACTTC. V gene TRBV7-8 combines with J gene TRBJ2-7, with 10 bases lining up with TRBD1. The CDR3 length is 17 residues. Germline V CDR1 and CDR2: SGHVS, FQNEAQ. J was trimmed by 2 bases and V by 2 bases; bases with no gene match: 9.

The chain employs TRBV9 and TRBJ2-1; 10 bases match TRBD2. V was pared by 3 bases and J by 4 bases, with 4 bases of the junction left unmatched. CDR1 is SGDLS, CDR2 YYNGEE, per germline. CDR3 length: 15 residues. CDR3 region: CASSESGRAYNEQFF. In DNA form, the CDR3 reads TGTGCCAGCAGCGAGAGCGGGAGGGCTTACAATGAGCAGTTCTTC.

The J gene is TRBJ2-7, the V gene TRBV15; 8 bases align to TRBD1. The CDR3 is made up of 15 amino acids. V lost 0 bases, J lost 5 bases, and 6 bases stayed unmatched. Germline CDR1 LNHNV, CDR2 YYDKDF (reference sequence). CDR3 nucleotides: TGTGCCACCAGCAGAGATCCAGGGGGCGCAGACGAGCAGTACTTC. Translating it yields CATSRDPGGADEQYF.

The CDR3 DNA is TGTGCCAGTAGTCCCCATTTCGGGGGGCCTTTAAGCACAGATACGCAGTATTTT. Its translation is CASSPHFGGPLSTDTQYF. The chain employs TRBV19 and TRBJ2-3; possible D gene TRBD2, 7 bases. CDR3 length: 18 residues. V was cut by 5 bases and J by 0 bases, with 21 bases left in between. CDR1 is LNHDA and CDR2 is SQIVND in the germline V gene (reference sequence).

This rearrangement joins TRBV27 to TRBJ2-1, with D possibly TRBD1 on 7 matching bases. Germline CDR1 is MNHEY and CDR2 is SMNVEV (reference sequence). V was clipped by 8 bases and J by 10 bases, with 9 bases between them. The CDR3 is 10 residues long. The CDR3 nucleotides are TGTGCCAGCGGAGGGGGCGAGCAGTTCTTC. Its translation: CASGGGEQFF.

This chain connects TRBV25-1 to TRBJ1-1; a weak D match, TRBD1 (5 bases). Trimming pared 2 bases from V and 8 bases from J, leaving 12 bases between. The CDR3 is 13 residues long. Germline CDR1 is MGHDK and CDR2 is SYGVNS. For the CDR3, the DNA is TGTGCCAGCAGTGAACCGGGGGTTAGAGAAGCTTTCTTT. As protein: CASSEPGVREAFF.

The CDR3 DNA sequence: TGCGCCAGCAGCTTGGGGTCGGGAGTTGGATCCTACAATGAGCAGTTCTTC. This encodes CASSLGSGVGSYNEQFF. The chain has TRBV5-1 and TRBJ2-1, with D perhaps matching TRBD2 (6 bases). With 0 bases removed from V and 1 base from J, the gap between germline ends came to 14 bases. The germline V gene has CDR1 SGHRS and CDR2 YFSETQ. The CDR3 consists of 17 residues.

The J gene is TRBJ2-7, the V gene TRBV2, with a weak D call TRBD1 (6 bases). V lost 5 bases and J lost 5, with 19 bases in between. The CDR3 consists of 15 residues. The germline gives CDR1 SNHLY, CDR2 FYNNEI. CDR3 amino acids: CASSPKGTGTNEQYF. As DNA, the CDR3 is TGTGCCAGCAGTCCGAAGGGTACAGGGACGAACGAGCAGTACTTC.

The chain combines TRBV6-1 with TRBJ2-1; 12 bases agree with TRBD2. Germline trimming cut 2 bases from V and 6 bases from J; bases unmatched to any gene: 5. Germline values: CDR1 MNHNS, CDR2 SASEGT. CDR3 size: 16 residues. The CDR3 DNA sequence: TGTGCCAGCAGTGAAACCTCTAGCGGGAGGGCCAATGAGCAGTTCTTC. Protein: CASSETSSGRANEQFF.

V usage is TRBV30 and J usage is TRBJ1-5; 9 nucleotides agree with TRBD1. Germline V gene data show CDR1 as GTSNPN and CDR2 as SVGIG (reference sequence). CDR3 length equals 15 residues. V dropped 0 bases and J dropped 6; count of bases not matched to a gene: 6. The CDR3 nucleotides read TGTGCCTGGAGTGTGGGGGACAGGGAGGGTCAGCCCCAGCATTTT. This codes for CAWSVGDREGQPQHF.

This chain connects TRBV4-3 to TRBJ2-3, with a possible D match to TRBD1 (5 bases). Germline V lookup: CDR1 LGHNA, CDR2 YSLEER. V dropped 0 bases and J dropped 2 bases, with 12 bases sitting between them. The CDR3 runs 16 residues. CDR3 residues: CASSQDHYRHTDTQYF. CDR3 DNA: TGCGCCAGCAGCCAAGATCATTACAGGCACACAGATACGCAGTATTTT.

The rearrangement joins TRBV5-1 to TRBJ1-3, with D possibly matching TRBD1 (6 bases). In germline, CDR1 is SGHRS, CDR2 YFSETQ. This CDR3 spans 15 amino acids. Trimming stripped 0 bases from V and 8 bases from J, with 15 bases between. The CDR3 DNA is TGCGCCAGCAGCTTGGGAGACAGGTCTTTGGACACCATATATTTT. This codes for CASSLGDRSLDTIYF. The entire variable domain, with the rest obtained from reference TRBV5-1 and TRBJ1-3, is as follows: KAGVTQTPRYLIKTRGQQVTLSCSPISGHRSVSWYQQTPGQGLQFLFEYFSETQRNKGNFPGRFSGRQFSNSRSEMNVSTLELGDSALYLCASSLGDRSLDTIYFGEGSWLTVV.

This clone was seen a single time. The chain couples TRBV11-3 to TRBJ2-3, with 8 bases lining up with TRBD2. J gave up 2 bases and V 5 bases, and 9 bases lay outside the gene matches. Germline CDR1 reads SGHNT; CDR2 reads YENEEA. This CDR3 is built from 16 residues. The CDR3, as DNA: TGTGCCAGCAGCGTCAATATAGCGGGGCCCACAGATACGCAGTATTTT. This gives the protein CASSVNIAGPTDTQYF.

The chain uses TRBV30 and TRBJ2-5; possible D gene TRBD1, 5 bases. Trimming took 0 bases from V and 4 from J, leaving 9 bases between them. Per germline, CDR1 GTSNPN and CDR2 SVGIG (reference sequence). The CDR3 is made up of 13 amino acids. CDR3 residues: CAWSVAGSETQYF. The DNA of the CDR3 is TGTGCCTGGAGTGTAGCAGGGTCAGAGACCCAGTACTTC.

This clone was detected a few times. CDR3 sequence: CASSLSLLGGQYF. The CDR3 nucleotides read TGTGCCAGCAGCTTAAGTCTTTTAGGGGGGCAGTACTTC. The V and J genes are TRBV11-1 and TRBJ2-7, with a possible D match to TRBD1 (6 bases). The CDR3 runs 13 residues. Germline V CDR1 and CDR2: SGHAT, FQDESV (reference sequence). V was cut by 2 bases and J by 9 bases, with 14 bases left in between.

This clone has more than one count but fewer than ten. The chain has TRBV7-2 and TRBJ1-2; weak D call: TRBD1 (6 bases). The CDR3 consists of 14 residues. Germline V gene data show CDR1 as SGHTA and CDR2 as FQGNSA. Deletions cut 0 bases from V and 3 bases from J, with 8 bases between. The CDR3 reads CASSLAGQHYGYTF. The CDR3 nucleotides are TGTGCCAGCAGCTTAGCCGGACAGCACTATGGCTACACCTTC.

This chain's CDR3 is CASSVEGQGGTEAFF. DNA for the CDR3: TGTGCCAGCAGCGTAGAGGGGCAGGGGGGTACTGAAGCTTTCTTT. This chain joins TRBV9 and TRBJ1-1; TRBD1 aligns across 7 bases. This CDR3 is 15 amino acids long. The germline V gene encodes CDR1 SGDLS and CDR2 YYNGEE. V shed 0 bases and J 5 bases; nucleotides not matched to a gene: 7.

The rearrangement joins TRBV28 to TRBJ2-2; 9 positions match TRBD1. The CDR3 is 12 residues long. Germline loops: CDR1 MDHEN, CDR2 SYDVKM. V was pared by 8 bases and J by 6 bases, with 1 base of the junction left unmatched. The CDR3 loop reads CASHRGPGELFF. The DNA for the CDR3 is TGTGCCAGCCACAGGGGGCCCGGGGAGCTGTTTTTT. The variable domain in full, completed from reference TRBV28 and TRBJ2-2, reads DVKVTQSSRYLVKRTGEKVFLECVQDMDHENMFWYRQDPGLGLRLIYFSYDVKMKEKGDIPEGYSVSREKKERFSLILESASTNQTSMYLCASHRGPGELFFGEGSRLTVL.

This chain joins TRBV19 and TRBJ1-5; 7 bases match TRBD1. The CDR3 consists of 14 residues. With V trimmed by 5 bases and J by 7 bases, 8 bases remained unmatched. Germline V gives CDR1 LNHDA, CDR2 SQIVND (reference sequence). CDR3 DNA sequence: TGTGCCAGTAGTCCCCGACAGGGTTTCCAGCCCCAGCATTTT. Amino acid sequence: CASSPRQGFQPQHF.

The chain couples TRBV6-5 to TRBJ2-3, with D possibly TRBD1 on 7 matching bases. V dropped 2 bases and J dropped 4 bases, with 13 bases sitting between them. The CDR3 loop spans 15 amino acids. Per the germline V gene, CDR1 is MNHEY and CDR2 is SVGAGI. CDR3 loop: CASSYETGRPDTQYF. DNA of the CDR3: TGTGCCAGCAGTTACGAGACAGGGAGGCCAGATACGCAGTATTTT.

The chain combines TRBV5-1 with TRBJ1-2, with 7 bases aligning to TRBD1. V gave up 0 bases and J gave up 4 bases; unmatched junction bases: 3. Germline CDR1 is SGHRS and CDR2 is YFSETQ. The length of the CDR3 is 14 residues. CDR3 amino acids: CASSLGQGLYGYTF. CDR3 coding DNA: TGCGCCAGCAGCTTGGGACAGGGCCTCTATGGCTACACCTTC.

The chain is built from TRBV4-2 and TRBJ2-1; 8 bases align to TRBD2. Trimming at V came to 0 bases and at J to 0 bases, leaving 4 bases not matched to a gene. CDR3 length: 17 residues. The V gene's germline CDR1 is LGHNA and CDR2 YNFKEQ. In DNA, the CDR3 is TGTGCCAGCAGCCAAGAAAGGAGCGGGAGCTCCTACAATGAGCAGTTCTTC. Protein: CASSQERSGSSYNEQFF.

The chain links TRBV28 to TRBJ1-5, with a possible D match to TRBD1 (6 bases). Germline values: CDR1 MDHEN, CDR2 SYDVKM. This CDR3 contains 16 residues. V lost 10 bases and J 0 bases, leaving 19 bases between the germline ends. The CDR3 sequence: CAIGSQGWNSNQPQHF. In DNA form, the CDR3 reads TGTGCCATCGGGTCACAGGGATGGAATAGCAATCAGCCCCAGCATTTT.

Details on this clone: Additional DNA sequences in this sample encode the identical CDR3. The chain recombines TRBV5-1 with TRBJ2-3, with TRBD2 matching over 12 bases. CDR3 length equals 15 residues. Losses at the gene ends were 4 bases for V and 6 bases for J; bases not matched to a gene: 6. From germline, CDR1 is SGHRS and CDR2 YFSETQ. The CDR3 reads CASSLTSGSSDTQYF. CDR3 in DNA: TGCGCCAGCAGCCTGACTAGCGGGAGTTCCGATACGCAGTATTTT.